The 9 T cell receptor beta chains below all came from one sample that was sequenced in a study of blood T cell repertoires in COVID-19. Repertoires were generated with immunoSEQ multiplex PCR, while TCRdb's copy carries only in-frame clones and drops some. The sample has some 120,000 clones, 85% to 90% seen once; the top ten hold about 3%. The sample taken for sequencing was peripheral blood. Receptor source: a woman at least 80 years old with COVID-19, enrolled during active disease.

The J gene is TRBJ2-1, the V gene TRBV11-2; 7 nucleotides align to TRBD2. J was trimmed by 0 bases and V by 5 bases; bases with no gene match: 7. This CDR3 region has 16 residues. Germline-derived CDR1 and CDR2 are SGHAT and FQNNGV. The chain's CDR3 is CASSHRGDPSYNEQFF. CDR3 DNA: TGTGCCAGCAGCCACCGGGGGGACCCCTCCTACAATGAGCAGTTCTTC.

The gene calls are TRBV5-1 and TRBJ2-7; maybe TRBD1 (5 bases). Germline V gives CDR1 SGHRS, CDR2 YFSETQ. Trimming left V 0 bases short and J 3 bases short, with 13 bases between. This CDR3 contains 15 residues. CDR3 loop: CASSLVSADNYEQYF. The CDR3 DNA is TGCGCCAGCAGCTTGGTATCTGCGGACAACTACGAGCAGTACTTC.

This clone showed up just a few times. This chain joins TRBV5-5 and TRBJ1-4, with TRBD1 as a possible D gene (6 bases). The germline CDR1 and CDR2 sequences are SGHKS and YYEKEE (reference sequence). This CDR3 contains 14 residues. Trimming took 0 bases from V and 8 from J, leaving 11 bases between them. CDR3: CASSLGAGEEKLFF. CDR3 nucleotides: TGTGCCAGCAGCTTGGGAGCAGGGGAAGAAAAACTGTTTTTT.

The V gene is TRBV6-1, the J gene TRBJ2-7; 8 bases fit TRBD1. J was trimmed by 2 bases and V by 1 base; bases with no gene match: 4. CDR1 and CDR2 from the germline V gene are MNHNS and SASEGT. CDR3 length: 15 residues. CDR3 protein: CASSEGRGRTYEQYF. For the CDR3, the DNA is TGTGCCAGCAGTGAAGGCAGGGGGCGAACCTACGAGCAGTACTTC.

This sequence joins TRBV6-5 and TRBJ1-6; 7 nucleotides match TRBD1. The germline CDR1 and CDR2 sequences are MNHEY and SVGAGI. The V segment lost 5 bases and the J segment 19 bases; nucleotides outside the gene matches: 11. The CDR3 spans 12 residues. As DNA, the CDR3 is TGTGCCAGCAGTACCCGGACAGGCCCTTTACACTTT. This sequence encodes CASSTRTGPLHF.

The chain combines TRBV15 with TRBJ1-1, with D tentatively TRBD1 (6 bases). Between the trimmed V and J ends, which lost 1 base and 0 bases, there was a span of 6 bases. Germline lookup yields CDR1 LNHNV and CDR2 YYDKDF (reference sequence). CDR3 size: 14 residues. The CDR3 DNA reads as TGTGCCACCAGCAGAGGGACAGTGAACACTGAAGCTTTCTTT. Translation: CATSRGTVNTEAFF.

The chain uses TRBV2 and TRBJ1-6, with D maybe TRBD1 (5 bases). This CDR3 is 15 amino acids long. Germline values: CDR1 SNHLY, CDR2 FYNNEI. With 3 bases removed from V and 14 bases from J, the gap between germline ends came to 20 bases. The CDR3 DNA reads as TGTGCCAGCAGTGATACGGCAGGGCGACTCTCAACCCTCCACTTT. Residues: CASSDTAGRLSTLHF.

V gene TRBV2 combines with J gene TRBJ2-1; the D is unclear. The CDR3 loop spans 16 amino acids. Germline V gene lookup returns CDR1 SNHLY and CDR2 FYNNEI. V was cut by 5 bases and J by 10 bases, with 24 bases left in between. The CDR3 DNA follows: TGTGCCAGCAGTCAACAAACCGGGTTAAGAGGTGTAGAGCAGTTCTTC. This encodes CASSQQTGLRGVEQFF.

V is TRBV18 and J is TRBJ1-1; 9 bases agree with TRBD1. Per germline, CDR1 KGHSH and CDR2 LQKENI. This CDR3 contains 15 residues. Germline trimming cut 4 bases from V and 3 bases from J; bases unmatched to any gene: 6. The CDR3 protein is CASSLKQGADTEAFF. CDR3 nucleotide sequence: TGTGCCAGCTCACTCAAACAGGGGGCAGACACTGAAGCTTTCTTT. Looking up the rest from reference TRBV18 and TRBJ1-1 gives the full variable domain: NAGVMQNPRHLVRRRGQEARLRCSPMKGHSHVYWYRQLPEEGLKFMVYLQKENIIDESGMPKERFSAEFPKEGPSILRIQQVVRGDSAAYFCASSLKQGADTEAFFGQGTRLTVV.